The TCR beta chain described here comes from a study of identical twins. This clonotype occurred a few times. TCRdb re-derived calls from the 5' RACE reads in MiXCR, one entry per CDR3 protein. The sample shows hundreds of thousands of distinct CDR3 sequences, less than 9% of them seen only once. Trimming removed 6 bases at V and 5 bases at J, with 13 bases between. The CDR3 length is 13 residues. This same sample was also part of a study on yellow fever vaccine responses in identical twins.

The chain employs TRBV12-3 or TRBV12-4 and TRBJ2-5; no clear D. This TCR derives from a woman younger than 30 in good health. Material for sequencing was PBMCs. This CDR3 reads CASSQFLSETQYF. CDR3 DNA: TGTGCCAGCAGCCAATTCCTCTCGGAGACCCAGTACTTC.